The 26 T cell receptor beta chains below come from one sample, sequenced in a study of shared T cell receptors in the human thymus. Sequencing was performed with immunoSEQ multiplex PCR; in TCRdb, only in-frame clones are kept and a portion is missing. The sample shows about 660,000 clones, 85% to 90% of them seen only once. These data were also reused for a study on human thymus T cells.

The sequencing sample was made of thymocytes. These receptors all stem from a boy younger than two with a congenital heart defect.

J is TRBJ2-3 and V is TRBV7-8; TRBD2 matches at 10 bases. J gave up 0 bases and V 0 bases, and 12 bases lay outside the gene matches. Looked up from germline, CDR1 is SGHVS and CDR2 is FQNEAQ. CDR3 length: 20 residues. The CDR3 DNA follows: TGTGCCAGCAGCTTAGCGCTAGCGGGGGAGGATAGGACCAGCACAGATACGCAGTATTTT. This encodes CASSLALAGEDRTSTDTQYF.

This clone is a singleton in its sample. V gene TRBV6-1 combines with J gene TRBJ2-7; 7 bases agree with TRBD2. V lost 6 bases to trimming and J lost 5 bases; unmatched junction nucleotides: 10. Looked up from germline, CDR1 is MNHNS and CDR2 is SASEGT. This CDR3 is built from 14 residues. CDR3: CASRLAALRDEQYF. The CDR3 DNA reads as TGTGCCAGCAGGCTAGCGGCCCTACGCGACGAGCAGTACTTC.

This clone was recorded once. The CDR3 loop reads CATERDRVSDTQYF. The CDR3 coding sequence is TGTGCCACCGAAAGGGACAGGGTGTCAGATACGCAGTATTTT. V gene TRBV10-3 combines with J gene TRBJ2-3, with TRBD1 matching 9 bases. The J segment lost 4 bases and the V segment lost 10 bases, leaving 9 bases of the junction unmatched. The CDR3 is 14 amino acids. Germline loops: CDR1 ENHRY, CDR2 SYGVKD.

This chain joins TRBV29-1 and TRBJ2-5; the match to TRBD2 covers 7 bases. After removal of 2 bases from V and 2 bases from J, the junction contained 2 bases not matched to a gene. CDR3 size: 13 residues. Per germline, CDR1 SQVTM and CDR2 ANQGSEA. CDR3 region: CSVERREQETQYF. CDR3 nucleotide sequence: TGCAGCGTTGAACGGCGGGAGCAAGAGACCCAGTACTTC.

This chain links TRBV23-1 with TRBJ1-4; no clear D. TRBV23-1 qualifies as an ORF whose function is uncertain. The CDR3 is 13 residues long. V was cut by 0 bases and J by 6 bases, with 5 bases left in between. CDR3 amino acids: CASSQSSDEKLFF. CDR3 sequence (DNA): TGCGCCAGCAGTCAATCGTCGGATGAAAAACTGTTTTTT.

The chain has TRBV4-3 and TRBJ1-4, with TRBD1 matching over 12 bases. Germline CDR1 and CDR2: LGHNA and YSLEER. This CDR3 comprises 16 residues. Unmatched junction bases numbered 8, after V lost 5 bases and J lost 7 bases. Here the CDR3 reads CASSSPGQGAGEKLFF. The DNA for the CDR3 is TGCGCCAGCAGCTCACCGGGACAGGGGGCGGGTGAAAAACTGTTTTTT.

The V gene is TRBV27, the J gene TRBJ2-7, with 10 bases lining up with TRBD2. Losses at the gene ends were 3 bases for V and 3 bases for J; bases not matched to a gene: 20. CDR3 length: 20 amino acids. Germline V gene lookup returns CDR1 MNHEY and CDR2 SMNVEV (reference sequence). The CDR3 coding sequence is TGTGCCAGCAGTTTCTTGACTAGCGGGCGGCGGGATTCAATCTTCTACGAGCAGTACTTC. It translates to CASSFLTSGRRDSIFYEQYF.

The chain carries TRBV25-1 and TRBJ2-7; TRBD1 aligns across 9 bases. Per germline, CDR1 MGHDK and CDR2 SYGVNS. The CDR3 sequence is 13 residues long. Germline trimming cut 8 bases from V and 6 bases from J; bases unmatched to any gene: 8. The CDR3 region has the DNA TGTGCCAGCGAAGGGACAGGGTTCACCGAGCAGTACTTC. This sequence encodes CASEGTGFTEQYF.

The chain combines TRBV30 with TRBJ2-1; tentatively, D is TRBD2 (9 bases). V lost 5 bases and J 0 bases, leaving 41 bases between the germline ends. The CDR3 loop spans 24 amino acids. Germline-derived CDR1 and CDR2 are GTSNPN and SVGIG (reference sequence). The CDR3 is CAWGRGRTGRREGRSESSYNEQFF. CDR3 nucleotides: TGTGCCTGGGGGAGGGGGCGGACAGGGCGGCGGGAGGGCCGGTCGGAAAGCTCCTACAATGAGCAGTTCTTC.

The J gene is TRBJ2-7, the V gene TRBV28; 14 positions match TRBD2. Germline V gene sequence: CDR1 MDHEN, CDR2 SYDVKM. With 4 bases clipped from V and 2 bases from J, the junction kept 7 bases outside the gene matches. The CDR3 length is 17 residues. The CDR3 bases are TGTGCCAGCAGTTCCCCTAGGACTAGCGGGAGGACCTACGAGCAGTACTTC. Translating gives CASSSPRTSGRTYEQYF.

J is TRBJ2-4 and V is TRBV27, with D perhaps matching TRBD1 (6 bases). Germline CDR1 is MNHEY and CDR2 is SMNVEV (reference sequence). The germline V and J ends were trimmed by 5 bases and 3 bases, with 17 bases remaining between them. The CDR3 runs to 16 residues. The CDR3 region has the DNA TGTGCCAGCAGTGGTACAGGGCCAGATAACAAAAACATTCAGTACTTC. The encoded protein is CASSGTGPDNKNIQYF.

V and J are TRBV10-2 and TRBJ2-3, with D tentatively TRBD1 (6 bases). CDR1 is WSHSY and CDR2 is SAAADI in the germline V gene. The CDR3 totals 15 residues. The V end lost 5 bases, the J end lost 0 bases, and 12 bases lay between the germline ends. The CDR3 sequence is CASSWAGDSTDTQYF. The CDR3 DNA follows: TGCGCCAGCAGTTGGGCAGGGGATAGCACAGATACGCAGTATTTT.

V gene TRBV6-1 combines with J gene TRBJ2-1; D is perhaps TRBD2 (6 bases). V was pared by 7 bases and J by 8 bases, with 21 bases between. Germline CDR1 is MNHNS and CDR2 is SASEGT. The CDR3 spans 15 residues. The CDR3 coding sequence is TGTGCCAGCACTTGGGGGGACTCTTCTTGGGATGAGCAGTTCTTC. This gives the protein CASTWGDSSWDEQFF.

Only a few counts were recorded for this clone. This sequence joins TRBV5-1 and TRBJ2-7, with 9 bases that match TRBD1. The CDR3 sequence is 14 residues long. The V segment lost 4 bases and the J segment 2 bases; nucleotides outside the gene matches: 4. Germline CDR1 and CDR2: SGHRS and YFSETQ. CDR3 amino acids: CASSVGQGAYEQYF. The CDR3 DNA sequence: TGCGCCAGCAGCGTGGGACAGGGCGCCTACGAGCAGTACTTC. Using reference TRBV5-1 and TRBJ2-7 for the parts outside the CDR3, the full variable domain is KAGVTQTPRYLIKTRGQQVTLSCSPISGHRSVSWYQQTPGQGLQFLFEYFSETQRNKGNFPGRFSGRQFSNSRSEMNVSTLELGDSALYLCASSVGQGAYEQYFGPGTRLTVT.

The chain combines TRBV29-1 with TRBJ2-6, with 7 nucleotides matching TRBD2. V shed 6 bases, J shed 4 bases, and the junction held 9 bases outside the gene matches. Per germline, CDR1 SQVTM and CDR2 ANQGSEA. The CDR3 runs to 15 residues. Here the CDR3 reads CSVTIGGSGANVLTF. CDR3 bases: TGCAGCGTAACCATCGGGGGGTCGGGGGCCAACGTCCTGACTTTC. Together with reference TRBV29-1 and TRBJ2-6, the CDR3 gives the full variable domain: SAVISQKPSRDICQRGTSLTIQCQVDSQVTMMFWYRQQPGQSLTLIATANQGSEATYESGFVIDKFPISRPNLTFSTLTVSNMSPEDSSIYLCSVTIGGSGANVLTFGAGSRLTVL.

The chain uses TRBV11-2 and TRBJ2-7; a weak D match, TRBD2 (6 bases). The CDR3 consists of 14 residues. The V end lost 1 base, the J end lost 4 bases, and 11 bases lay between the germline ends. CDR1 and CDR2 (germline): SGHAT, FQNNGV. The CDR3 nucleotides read TGTGCCAGCAGCTTAGCGGGAGAAAGATACGAGCAGTACTTC. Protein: CASSLAGERYEQYF. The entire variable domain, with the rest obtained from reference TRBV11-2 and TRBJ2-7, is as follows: EAGVAQSPRYKIIEKRQSVAFWCNPISGHATLYWYQQILGQGPKLLIQFQNNGVVDDSQLPKDRFSAERLKGVDSTLKIQPAKLEDSAVYLCASSLAGERYEQYFGPGTRLTVT.

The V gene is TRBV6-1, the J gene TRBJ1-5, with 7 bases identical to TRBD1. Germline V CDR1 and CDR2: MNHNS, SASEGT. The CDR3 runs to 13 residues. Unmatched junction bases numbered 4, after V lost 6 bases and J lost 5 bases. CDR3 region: CASRYRGHQPQHF. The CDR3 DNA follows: TGTGCCAGCAGGTACAGGGGCCATCAGCCCCAGCATTTT.

The CDR3 nucleotides are TGCGCCAGCAGCCGCCTCCCCCTAGCGGACCCCTATGGCTACACCTTC. Amino acids: CASSRLPLADPYGYTF. The chain is built from TRBV4-1 and TRBJ1-2; no reliable D call. The germline V gene encodes CDR1 MGHRA and CDR2 YSYEKL. V was trimmed by 4 bases and J by 4 bases, leaving 19 bases between them. The length of the CDR3 is 16 residues.

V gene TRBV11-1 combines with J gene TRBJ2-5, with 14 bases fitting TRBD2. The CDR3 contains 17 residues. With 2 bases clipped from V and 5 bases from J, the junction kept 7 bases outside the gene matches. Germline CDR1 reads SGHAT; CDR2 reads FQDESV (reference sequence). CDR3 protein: CASSLIGTSGRWETQYF. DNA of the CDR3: TGTGCCAGCAGCTTAATTGGGACTAGCGGGAGATGGGAGACCCAGTACTTC.

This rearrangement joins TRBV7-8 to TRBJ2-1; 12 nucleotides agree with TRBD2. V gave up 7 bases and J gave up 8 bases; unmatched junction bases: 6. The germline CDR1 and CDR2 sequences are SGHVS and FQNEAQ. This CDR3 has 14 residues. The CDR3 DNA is TGTGCCAGCACCCCTAGCGGGAGGGCCGATGAGCAGTTCTTC. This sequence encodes CASTPSGRADEQFF.

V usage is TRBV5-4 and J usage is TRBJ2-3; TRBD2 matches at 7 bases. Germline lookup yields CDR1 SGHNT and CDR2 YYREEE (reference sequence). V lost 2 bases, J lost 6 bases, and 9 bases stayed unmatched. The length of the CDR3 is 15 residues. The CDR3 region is CASSFWREKGDTQYF. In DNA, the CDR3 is TGTGCCAGCAGCTTTTGGCGGGAGAAGGGGGATACGCAGTATTTT.

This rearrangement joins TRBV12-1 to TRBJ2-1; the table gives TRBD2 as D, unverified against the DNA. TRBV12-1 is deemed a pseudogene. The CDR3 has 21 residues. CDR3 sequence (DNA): TGTGCCAGCAGCCCGCCGCGGGGATCGGGTACTAGCGGGGTAGAGACCTATGAGCAGTTCTTC. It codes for CASSPPRGSGTSGVETYEQFF.

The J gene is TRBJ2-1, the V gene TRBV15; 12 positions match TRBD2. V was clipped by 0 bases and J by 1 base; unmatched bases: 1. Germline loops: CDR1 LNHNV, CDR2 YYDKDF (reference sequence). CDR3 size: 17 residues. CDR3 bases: TGTGCCACCAGCAGAGATCTAGCGGGAGGGTCCTACAATGAGCAGTTCTTC. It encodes CATSRDLAGGSYNEQFF.

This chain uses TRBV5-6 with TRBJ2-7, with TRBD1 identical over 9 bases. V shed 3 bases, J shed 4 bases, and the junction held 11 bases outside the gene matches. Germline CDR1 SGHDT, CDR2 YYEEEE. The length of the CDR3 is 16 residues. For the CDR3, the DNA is TGTGCCAGCAGCTCGGGAGACAGGGGGGGGAGGTACGAGCAGTACTTC. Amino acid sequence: CASSSGDRGGRYEQYF.

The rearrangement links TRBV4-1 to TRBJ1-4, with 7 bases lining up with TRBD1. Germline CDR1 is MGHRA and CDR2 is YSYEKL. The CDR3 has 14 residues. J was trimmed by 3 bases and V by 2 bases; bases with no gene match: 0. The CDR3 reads CASSQQGANEKLFF. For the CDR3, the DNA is TGCGCCAGCAGCCAACAGGGGGCTAATGAAAAACTGTTTTTT.

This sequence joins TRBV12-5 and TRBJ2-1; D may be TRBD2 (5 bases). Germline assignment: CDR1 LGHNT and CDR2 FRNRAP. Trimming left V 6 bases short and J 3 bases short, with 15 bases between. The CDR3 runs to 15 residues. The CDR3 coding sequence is TGTGCTAGTGGCCGTGACTACCTAGTCTACAATGAGCAGTTCTTC. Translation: CASGRDYLVYNEQFF.